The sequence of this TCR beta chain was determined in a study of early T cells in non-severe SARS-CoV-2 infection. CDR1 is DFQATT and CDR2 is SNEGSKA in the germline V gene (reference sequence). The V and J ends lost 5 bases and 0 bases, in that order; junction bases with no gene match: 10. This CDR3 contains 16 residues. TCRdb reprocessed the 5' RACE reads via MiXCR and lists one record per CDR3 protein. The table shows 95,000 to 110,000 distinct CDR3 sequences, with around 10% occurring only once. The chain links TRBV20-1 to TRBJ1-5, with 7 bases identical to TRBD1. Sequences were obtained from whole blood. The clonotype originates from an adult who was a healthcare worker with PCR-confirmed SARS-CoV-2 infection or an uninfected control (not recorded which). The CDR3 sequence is CSAREEGAYSNQPQHF. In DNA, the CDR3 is TGCAGTGCTCGCGAGGAGGGGGCGTATAGCAATCAGCCCCAGCATTTT.